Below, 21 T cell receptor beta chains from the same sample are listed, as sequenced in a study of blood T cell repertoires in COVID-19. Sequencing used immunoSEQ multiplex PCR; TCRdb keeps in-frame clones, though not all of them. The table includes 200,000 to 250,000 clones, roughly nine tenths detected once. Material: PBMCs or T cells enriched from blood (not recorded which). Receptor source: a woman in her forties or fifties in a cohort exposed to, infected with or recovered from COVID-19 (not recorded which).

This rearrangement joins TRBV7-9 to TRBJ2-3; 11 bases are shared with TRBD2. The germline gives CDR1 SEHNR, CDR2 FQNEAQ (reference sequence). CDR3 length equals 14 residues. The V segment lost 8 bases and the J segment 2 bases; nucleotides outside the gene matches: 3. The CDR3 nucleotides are TGTGCCAGCGGACTAGCGGGTAACACAGATACGCAGTATTTT. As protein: CASGLAGNTDTQYF.

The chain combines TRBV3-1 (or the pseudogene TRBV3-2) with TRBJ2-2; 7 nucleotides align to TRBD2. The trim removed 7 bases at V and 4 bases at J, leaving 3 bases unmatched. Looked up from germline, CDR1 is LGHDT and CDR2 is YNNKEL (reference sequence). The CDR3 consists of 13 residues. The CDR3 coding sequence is TGTGCCAGCAACCCGGGAGGCACCGGGGAGCTGTTTTTT. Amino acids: CASNPGGTGELFF.

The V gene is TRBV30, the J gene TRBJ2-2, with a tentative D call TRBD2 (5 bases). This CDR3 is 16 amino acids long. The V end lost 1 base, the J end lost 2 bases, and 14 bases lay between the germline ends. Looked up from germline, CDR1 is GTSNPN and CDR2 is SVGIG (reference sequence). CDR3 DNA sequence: TGTGCCTGGAGTGGGACTGGAAGAATTAACACCGGGGAGCTGTTTTTT. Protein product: CAWSGTGRINTGELFF.

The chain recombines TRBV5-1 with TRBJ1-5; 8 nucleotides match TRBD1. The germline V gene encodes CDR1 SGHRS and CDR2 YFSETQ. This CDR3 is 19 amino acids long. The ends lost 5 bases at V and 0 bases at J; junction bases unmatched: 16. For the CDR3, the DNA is TGCGCCAGCAGACCCGCAAGGACAGGGTCTCGGATTAGCAATCAGCCCCAGCATTTT. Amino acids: CASRPARTGSRISNQPQHF.

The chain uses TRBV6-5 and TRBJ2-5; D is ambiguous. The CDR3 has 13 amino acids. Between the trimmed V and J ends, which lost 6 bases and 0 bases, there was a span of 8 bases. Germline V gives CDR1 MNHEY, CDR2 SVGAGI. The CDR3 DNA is TGTGCCAGCAGGGGCAGTAACCAAGAGACCCAGTACTTC. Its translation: CASRGSNQETQYF.

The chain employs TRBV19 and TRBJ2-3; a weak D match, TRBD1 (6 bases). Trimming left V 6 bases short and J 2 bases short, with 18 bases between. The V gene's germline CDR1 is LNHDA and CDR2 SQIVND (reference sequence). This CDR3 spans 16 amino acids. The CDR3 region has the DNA TGTGCCAGTAGAGGGGCTCACGGGACAACCACAGATACGCAGTATTTT. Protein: CASRGAHGTTTDTQYF.

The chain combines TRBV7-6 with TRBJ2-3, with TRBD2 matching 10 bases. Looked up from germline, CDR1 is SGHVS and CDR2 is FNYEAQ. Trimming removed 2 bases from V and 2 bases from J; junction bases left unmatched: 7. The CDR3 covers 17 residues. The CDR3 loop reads CASSLLAGGLPTDTQYF. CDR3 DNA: TGTGCCAGCAGCTTATTAGCGGGGGGCCTCCCCACAGATACGCAGTATTTT.

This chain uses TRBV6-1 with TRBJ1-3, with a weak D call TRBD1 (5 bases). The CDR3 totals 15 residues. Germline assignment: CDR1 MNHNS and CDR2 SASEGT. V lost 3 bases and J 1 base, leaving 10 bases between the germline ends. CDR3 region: CASSDRRDSGNTIYF. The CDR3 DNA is TGTGCCAGCAGTGACCGCAGGGATTCTGGAAACACCATATATTTT.

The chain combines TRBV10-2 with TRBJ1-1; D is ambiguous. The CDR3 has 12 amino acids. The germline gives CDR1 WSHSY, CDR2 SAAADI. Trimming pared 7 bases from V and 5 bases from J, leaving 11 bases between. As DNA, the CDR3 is TGCGCCAGCATCTCGGCAGGTACTGAAGCTTTCTTT. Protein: CASISAGTEAFF.

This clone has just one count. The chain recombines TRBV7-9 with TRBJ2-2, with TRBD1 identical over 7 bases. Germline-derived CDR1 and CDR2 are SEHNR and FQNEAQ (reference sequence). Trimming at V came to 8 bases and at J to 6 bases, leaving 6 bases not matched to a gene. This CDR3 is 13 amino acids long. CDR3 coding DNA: TGTGCCAGCCGTTATACAGGGGCCGGGGAGCTGTTTTTT. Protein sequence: CASRYTGAGELFF. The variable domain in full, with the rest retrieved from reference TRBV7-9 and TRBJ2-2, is DTGVSQNPRHKITKRGQNVTFRCDPISEHNRLYWYRQTLGQGPEFLTYFQNEAQLEKSRLLSDRFSAERPKGSFSTLEIQRTEQGDSAMYLCASRYTGAGELFFGEGSRLTVL.

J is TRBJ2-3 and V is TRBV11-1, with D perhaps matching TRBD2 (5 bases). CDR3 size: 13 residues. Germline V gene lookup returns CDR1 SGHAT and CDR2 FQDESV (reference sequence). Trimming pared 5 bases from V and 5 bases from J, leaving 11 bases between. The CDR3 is CASSPGVIDTQYF. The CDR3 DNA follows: TGTGCCAGCAGCCCCGGGGTAATAGATACGCAGTATTTT. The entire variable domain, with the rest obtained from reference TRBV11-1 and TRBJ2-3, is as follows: EAEVAQSPRYKITEKSQAVAFWCDPISGHATLYWYRQILGQGPELLVQFQDESVVDDSQLPKDRFSAERLKGVDSTLKIQPAELGDSAMYLCASSPGVIDTQYFGPGTRLTVL.

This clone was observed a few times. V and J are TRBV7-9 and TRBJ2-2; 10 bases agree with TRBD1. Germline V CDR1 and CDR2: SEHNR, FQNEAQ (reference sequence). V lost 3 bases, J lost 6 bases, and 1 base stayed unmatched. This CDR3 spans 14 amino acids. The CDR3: CASSFGQGAGELFF. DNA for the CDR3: TGTGCCAGCAGCTTCGGACAGGGGGCCGGGGAGCTGTTTTTT.

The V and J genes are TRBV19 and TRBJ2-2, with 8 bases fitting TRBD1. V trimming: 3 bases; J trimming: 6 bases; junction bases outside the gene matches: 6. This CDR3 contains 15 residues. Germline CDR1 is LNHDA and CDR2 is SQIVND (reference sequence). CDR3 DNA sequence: TGTGCCAGTAGTATCGACAGGGGTGTTGCCGGGGAGCTGTTTTTT. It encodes CASSIDRGVAGELFF.

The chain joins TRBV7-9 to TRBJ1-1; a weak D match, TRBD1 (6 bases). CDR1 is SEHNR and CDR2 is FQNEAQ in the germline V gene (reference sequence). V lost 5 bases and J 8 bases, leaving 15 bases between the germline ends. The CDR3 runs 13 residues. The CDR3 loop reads CASSTSGGREAFF. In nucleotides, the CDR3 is TGTGCCAGCAGCACCTCTGGGGGCCGCGAAGCTTTCTTT.

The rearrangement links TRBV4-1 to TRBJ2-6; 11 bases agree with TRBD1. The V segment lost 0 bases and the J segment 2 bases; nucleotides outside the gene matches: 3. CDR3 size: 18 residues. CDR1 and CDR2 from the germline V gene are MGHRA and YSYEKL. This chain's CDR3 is CASSQDPGQGAGANVLTF. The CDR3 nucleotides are TGCGCCAGCAGCCAAGATCCGGGACAGGGGGCTGGGGCCAACGTCCTGACTTTC.

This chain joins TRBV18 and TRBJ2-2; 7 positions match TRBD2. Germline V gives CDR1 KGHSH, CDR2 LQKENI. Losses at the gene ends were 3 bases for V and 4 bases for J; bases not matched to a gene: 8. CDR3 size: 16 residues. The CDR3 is CASSPRLAEGTGELFF. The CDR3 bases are TGTGCCAGCTCACCCCGACTAGCTGAGGGCACCGGGGAGCTGTTTTTT. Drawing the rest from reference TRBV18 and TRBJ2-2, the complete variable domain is NAGVMQNPRHLVRRRGQEARLRCSPMKGHSHVYWYRQLPEEGLKFMVYLQKENIIDESGMPKERFSAEFPKEGPSILRIQQVVRGDSAAYFCASSPRLAEGTGELFFGEGSRLTVL.

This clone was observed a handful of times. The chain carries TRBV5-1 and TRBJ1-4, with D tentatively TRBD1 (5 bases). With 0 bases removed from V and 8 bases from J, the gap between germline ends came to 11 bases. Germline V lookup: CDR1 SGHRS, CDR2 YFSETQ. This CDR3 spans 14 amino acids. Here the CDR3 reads CASSLGQGREKLFF. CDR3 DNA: TGCGCCAGCAGCTTGGGCCAGGGCCGGGAAAAACTGTTTTTT.

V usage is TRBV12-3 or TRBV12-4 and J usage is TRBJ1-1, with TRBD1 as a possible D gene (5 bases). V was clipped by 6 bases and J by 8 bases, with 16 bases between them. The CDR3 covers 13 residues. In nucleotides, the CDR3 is TGTGCCAGCAGGCCCAGGGTGGGGGGGGAAGCTTTCTTT. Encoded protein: CASRPRVGGEAFF.

CDR3 nucleotide sequence: TGTGCCAGCAGCTTGTCTGCGGCGGGAGGCTCCTACGAGCAGTACTTC. This translates into CASSLSAAGGSYEQYF. The chain uses TRBV5-6 and TRBJ2-7, with TRBD2 matching over 8 bases. The CDR3 is made up of 16 amino acids. J was trimmed by 0 bases and V by 1 base; bases with no gene match: 6. Germline CDR1 and CDR2: SGHDT and YYEEEE.

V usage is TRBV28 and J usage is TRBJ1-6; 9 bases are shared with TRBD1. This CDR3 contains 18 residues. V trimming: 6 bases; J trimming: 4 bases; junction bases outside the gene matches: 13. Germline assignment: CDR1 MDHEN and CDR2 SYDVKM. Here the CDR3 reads CASSQPRTGDVYNSPLHF. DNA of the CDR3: TGTGCCAGCAGCCAGCCACGGACAGGGGATGTATATAATTCACCCCTCCACTTT.

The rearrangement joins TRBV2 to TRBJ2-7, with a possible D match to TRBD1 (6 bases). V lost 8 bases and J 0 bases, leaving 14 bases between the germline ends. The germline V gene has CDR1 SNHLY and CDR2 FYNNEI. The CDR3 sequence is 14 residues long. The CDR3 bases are TGTGCCAGCCAGGGGCGCCTTGCCTCCTACGAGCAGTACTTC. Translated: CASQGRLASYEQYF.